These 22 T cell receptor beta chains originate from one sample sequenced in a study of blood T cell repertoires in COVID-19 (TCRdb year 2020). The method behind the library was the immunoSEQ multiplex PCR assay. Sourced from immuneACCESS, this table was stored by TCRdb with only in-frame sequences that have V and J called. A share of the clones is absent; for the studies checked, an unresolved V gene accounts for under half, and the remainder has no known explanation. In all, the sample holds roughly 53,000 clones, and 77% of those were seen once. Together, the top ten hold about two fifths of the sample. Sequenced input: peripheral blood. These receptor sequences come from a man aged 70 or older with active or convalescent COVID-19.

The chain combines TRBV7-2 with TRBJ1-4; D possibly corresponds to TRBD1 (5 bases). Germline lookup yields CDR1 SGHTA and CDR2 FQGNSA. The V and J ends lost 6 bases and 7 bases respectively, with 15 bases between them. This CDR3 contains 14 residues. CDR3 sequence: CASSSDRRAEKLFF. DNA for the CDR3: TGTGCCAGCAGTTCCGACAGACGGGCTGAAAAACTGTTTTTT.

This clone was detected a few times. V usage is TRBV11-3 and J usage is TRBJ2-5; 8 nucleotides agree with TRBD1. CDR1 is SGHNT, CDR2 YENEEA, per germline. Trimming cost V 5 bases and J 5 bases; bases outside gene matches: 10. CDR3 length: 15 amino acids. This CDR3 is CASSTGQGPGETQYF. CDR3 DNA sequence: TGTGCCAGCAGCACAGGACAGGGCCCCGGGGAGACCCAGTACTTC.

The chain is built from TRBV7-2 and TRBJ2-2; 8 bases agree with TRBD1. After removal of 0 bases from V and 5 bases from J, the junction contained 11 bases not matched to a gene. Germline V CDR1 and CDR2: SGHTA, FQGNSA. The CDR3 extends over 18 amino acids. The CDR3 loop is CASSLAPIGQGLTGELFF. CDR3 coding DNA: TGTGCCAGCAGCTTAGCGCCTATTGGACAGGGTTTAACCGGGGAGCTGTTTTTT.

V and J are TRBV29-1 and TRBJ1-2; weak D call: TRBD1 (5 bases). The CDR3 has 15 residues. V was pared by 4 bases and J by 3 bases, with 18 bases between. Germline lookup yields CDR1 SQVTM and CDR2 ANQGSEA. The chain's CDR3 is CSVVGAGRADYGYTF. The CDR3 DNA sequence: TGCAGCGTTGTTGGGGCAGGCAGGGCGGACTATGGCTACACCTTC. Full variable domain (missing parts from reference TRBV29-1 and TRBJ1-2): SAVISQKPSRDICQRGTSLTIQCQVDSQVTMMFWYRQQPGQSLTLIATANQGSEATYESGFVIDKFPISRPNLTFSTLTVSNMSPEDSSIYLCSVVGAGRADYGYTFGSGTRLTVV.

This clone came up a few times. V gene TRBV7-3 combines with J gene TRBJ1-3; the match to TRBD1 covers 8 bases. CDR1 is SGHTA, CDR2 FQGTGA, per germline. The V gene end was trimmed by 5 bases and the J gene end by 1 base; junction bases not matched to a gene: 1. The CDR3 is made up of 14 amino acids. The CDR3 sequence: CASSRTGSGNTIYF. CDR3 coding DNA: TGTGCCAGCAGCCGGACAGGGTCTGGAAACACCATATATTTT. The full variable domain, its missing parts supplied by reference TRBV7-3 and TRBJ1-3, is GAGVSQTPSNKVTEKGKYVELRCDPISGHTALYWYRQSLGQGPEFLIYFQGTGAADDSGLPNDRFFAVRPEGSVSTLKIQRTERGDSAVYLCASSRTGSGNTIYFGEGSWLTVV.

CDR3 residues: CASSRTGIAYEQYF. CDR3 nucleotides: TGTGCCAGCAGTAGGACAGGGATCGCCTACGAGCAGTACTTC. The chain uses TRBV27 and TRBJ2-7; TRBD1 agrees at 8 bases. The germline V gene encodes CDR1 MNHEY and CDR2 SMNVEV (reference sequence). The ends lost 5 bases at V and 2 bases at J; junction bases unmatched: 5. The CDR3 has 14 residues.

This clone was detected only a few times. This CDR3 is also generated by other DNA sequences in the sample. The rearrangement joins TRBV6-2 or TRBV6-3 to TRBJ1-2; 7 positions agree with TRBD1. Germline CDR1 is MNHEY and CDR2 is SVGEGT. This CDR3 is built from 15 residues. The V gene end was trimmed by 3 bases and the J gene end by 0 bases; junction bases not matched to a gene: 4. The CDR3: CASSYPGTANYGYTF. Here the CDR3 DNA reads TGTGCCAGCAGTTATCCCGGGACAGCTAACTATGGCTACACCTTC.

This sequence joins TRBV2 and TRBJ1-2; maybe TRBD1 (6 bases). This CDR3 has 13 residues. Deletions cut 4 bases from V and 7 bases from J, with 13 bases between. Germline V lookup: CDR1 SNHLY, CDR2 FYNNEI. Written as DNA, the CDR3 is TGTGCCAGCAGTGCACAGGGAATATCTGGCTACACCTTC. Amino acid sequence: CASSAQGISGYTF. The full variable domain, in which reference TRBV2 and TRBJ1-2 provide the parts outside the CDR3, is EPEVTQTPSHQVTQMGQEVILRCVPISNHLYFYWYRQILGQKVEFLVSFYNNEISEKSEIFDDQFSVERPDGSNFTLKIRSTKLEDSAMYFCASSAQGISGYTFGSGTRLTVV.

The rearrangement uses TRBV11-3 and TRBJ2-5; 7 positions match TRBD2. This CDR3 comprises 14 residues. Per the germline V gene, CDR1 is SGHNT and CDR2 is YENEEA. V gave up 5 bases and J gave up 5 bases; unmatched junction bases: 8. The CDR3: CASSAGVLAETQYF. The CDR3 nucleotides are TGTGCCAGCAGCGCGGGAGTCCTCGCGGAGACCCAGTACTTC. Complete variable domain (other parts from reference TRBV11-3 and TRBJ2-5): EAGVVQSPRYKIIEKKQPVAFWCNPISGHNTLYWYLQNLGQGPELLIRYENEEAVDDSQLPKDRFSAERLKGVDSTLKIQPAELGDSAVYLCASSAGVLAETQYFGPGTRLLVL.

This clone was found a few times. The chain combines TRBV30 with TRBJ2-7; weak D call: TRBD1 (5 bases). V lost 0 bases, J lost 6 bases, and 9 bases lay in between. This CDR3 has 12 residues. Germline V gene lookup returns CDR1 GTSNPN and CDR2 SVGIG (reference sequence). The CDR3 bases are TGTGCCTGGAGTGTACTTAGGGGCGAGCAGTACTTC. Translated, it gives CAWSVLRGEQYF.

This clone was seen only once. J is TRBJ1-4 and V is TRBV18; tentatively, D is TRBD1 (6 bases). CDR1 and CDR2 from the germline V gene are KGHSH and LQKENI. The CDR3 has 14 amino acids. V lost 4 bases and J 4 bases, leaving 10 bases between the germline ends. CDR3 region: CASSQQGGNEKLFF. Here the CDR3 DNA reads TGTGCCAGCTCACAACAGGGTGGTAATGAAAAACTGTTTTTT.

V is TRBV27 and J is TRBJ2-2, with no clear D. This CDR3 is 11 amino acids long. V was shortened by 5 bases and J by 7 bases, with 5 bases between the two germline ends. CDR1 is MNHEY, CDR2 SMNVEV, per germline (reference sequence). CDR3: CASSMRGELFF. CDR3 nucleotide sequence: TGTGCCAGCAGTATGCGCGGGGAGCTGTTTTTT.

The chain carries TRBV7-9 and TRBJ1-2; TRBD1 matches 7 bases. Per germline, CDR1 SEHNR and CDR2 FQNEAQ (reference sequence). This CDR3 has 12 residues. The J segment lost 6 bases and the V segment lost 4 bases, leaving 2 bases of the junction unmatched. The CDR3 region has the DNA TGTGCCAGCAGCTCCCAGGGGGATGGCTACACCTTC. Residues: CASSSQGDGYTF.

J is TRBJ1-2 and V is TRBV7-2; 8 bases fit TRBD1. The germline gives CDR1 SGHTA, CDR2 FQGNSA. CDR3 size: 13 residues. The V gene end was trimmed by 4 bases and the J gene end by 8 bases; junction bases not matched to a gene: 6. CDR3 coding DNA: TGTGCCAGCAGCTCCCGGACAGGGAGCGGCTACACCTTC. This translates into CASSSRTGSGYTF.

The chain recombines TRBV6-2 or TRBV6-3 with TRBJ2-3, with TRBD2 matching 10 bases. Germline loops: CDR1 MNHEY, CDR2 SVGEGT. This CDR3 spans 15 amino acids. The V gene end was trimmed by 4 bases and the J gene end by 4 bases; junction bases not matched to a gene: 5. In nucleotides, the CDR3 is TGTGCCAGCAGTTCCCTAGCGGGAGTCCCAGATACGCAGTATTTT. Translation gives CASSSLAGVPDTQYF.

The rearrangement joins TRBV28 to TRBJ1-2, with 9 bases aligning to TRBD1. The germline V gene has CDR1 MDHEN and CDR2 SYDVKM. The CDR3 loop spans 17 amino acids. The junction had 12 bases not matched to a gene; V was cut back by 7 bases and J by 0 bases. In DNA, the CDR3 is TGTGCCAGCATCCTCACAGGGGGCGCTGGGGCTAACTATGGCTACACCTTC. This gives the protein CASILTGGAGANYGYTF.

The chain uses TRBV28 and TRBJ2-6; D unresolved. The CDR3 has 13 residues. CDR1 and CDR2 from the germline V gene are MDHEN and SYDVKM. V gave up 3 bases and J gave up 3 bases, with 3 bases separating them. The DNA for the CDR3 is TGTGCCAGCAGTTTCCATGGGGCCAACGTCCTGACTTTC. This translates into CASSFHGANVLTF.

The rearrangement links TRBV7-6 to TRBJ2-2; a possible D gene is TRBD2 (6 bases). Germline V CDR1 and CDR2: SGHVS, FNYEAQ. The V and J ends lost 7 bases and 4 bases respectively, with 19 bases between them. The CDR3 is 16 residues long. The CDR3 DNA sequence: TGTGCCAGCACCCTTAGATCGGGAGATGGCACCGGGGAGCTGTTTTTT. The encoded protein is CASTLRSGDGTGELFF. Together with reference TRBV7-6 and TRBJ2-2, the CDR3 gives the full variable domain: GAGVSQSPRYKVTKRGQDVALRCDPISGHVSLYWYRQALGQGPEFLTYFNYEAQQDKSGLPNDRFSAERPEGSISTLTIQRTEQRDSAMYRCASTLRSGDGTGELFFGEGSRLTVL.

The chain couples TRBV19 to TRBJ1-5, with D hard to call. The V and J ends lost 1 base and 4 bases respectively, with 5 bases between them. Per germline, CDR1 LNHDA and CDR2 SQIVND (reference sequence). The CDR3 sequence is 13 residues long. CDR3 sequence reads: CASSIAGNQPQHF. The CDR3 nucleotides are TGTGCCAGTAGTATAGCGGGTAATCAGCCCCAGCATTTT. Full variable domain (remainder filled in from reference TRBV19 and TRBJ1-5): DGGITQSPKYLFRKEGQNVTLSCEQNLNHDAMYWYRQDPGQGLRLIYYSQIVNDFQKGDIAEGYSVSREKKESFPLTVTSAQKNPTAFYLCASSIAGNQPQHFGDGTRLSIL.

V usage is TRBV15 and J usage is TRBJ2-2; TRBD2 matches 10 bases. V was pared by 3 bases and J by 6 bases, with 10 bases of the junction left unmatched. Germline values: CDR1 LNHNV, CDR2 YYDKDF (reference sequence). This CDR3 contains 17 residues. The CDR3 protein is CATSRGPSGGVSGELFF. Here the CDR3 DNA reads TGTGCCACCAGCAGGGGACCCAGCGGGGGGGTTTCCGGGGAGCTGTTTTTT.

This clone appeared a single time. The V and J genes are TRBV6-2 or TRBV6-3 and TRBJ2-1, with 10 bases lining up with TRBD1. Germline loops: CDR1 MNHEY, CDR2 SVGEGT. The V and J ends lost 2 bases and 4 bases, in that order; junction bases with no gene match: 5. The CDR3 is made up of 16 amino acids. In DNA, the CDR3 is TGTGCCAGCAGTTACCTAGGACAGGGGGGGTACAATGAGCAGTTCTTC. It is translated as CASSYLGQGGYNEQFF.

The CDR3 DNA reads TGTGCCAGCACCCCTTCGGGATACACCGGGGAGCTGTTTTTT. As protein: CASTPSGYTGELFF. This rearrangement joins TRBV6-5 to TRBJ2-2; D might be TRBD2 (5 bases). Trimming took 7 bases from V and 3 from J, leaving 12 bases between them. Per the germline V gene, CDR1 is MNHEY and CDR2 is SVGAGI. The CDR3 is made up of 14 amino acids.